These T cell receptor beta chains were read from a single sample in a study of OX40 agonist ivuxolimab in advanced cancers. Clones were read by immunoSEQ multiplex PCR, and TCRdb kept only the in-frame ones, dropping some. The sample carries 13,000 to 15,000 clones, over 60% recorded once. The source was CD4+ or CD8+ T cells sorted from blood, collected in a trial of the OX40 agonist ivuxolimab. All receptors derive from an adult with an advanced solid tumor such as melanoma, head and neck, liver or kidney cancer. Each CDR3 is given with its conserved first and last residue. A D gene is named only where the DNA matches it firmly.

d_call	v_call	j_call	cdr3_aa
TRBD2	TRBV27	TRBJ2-7	CATARDYTSYEQYF
.	TRBV13	TRBJ2-3	CASSSVAEGTDTQYF
.	TRBV6-1	TRBJ1-2	CASIDRTHYGYTF
TRBD1	TRBV5-6	TRBJ2-3	CASSPGRDRVYASTDTQYF
.	TRBV21-1	TRBJ2-7	CASSNPGQGPSYEQHF
.	TRBV6-1	TRBJ2-7	CASSGGLGPAYEQYF
.	TRBV7-9	TRBJ2-5	CASSVDEEETQYF
TRBD2	TRBV6-6	TRBJ2-2	CASSWGLAGATGELFF
TRBD2	TRBV9	TRBJ2-2	CASSSRTSGDTGELFF
.	TRBV28	TRBJ2-5	CASSPALPRETQYF
TRBD1	TRBV18	TRBJ1-2	CASSLATGGQRYGYTF
.	TRBV7-8	TRBJ1-5	CASSLDVPGSNQPQHF
TRBD1	TRBV13	TRBJ2-7	CASSLSLQGVNEQYF
.	TRBV27	TRBJ1-2	CASSFRSGRAYGYTF
TRBD2	TRBV6-5	TRBJ2-7	CASRGGTSNTYEQYF
TRBD2	TRBV29-1	TRBJ2-7	CSVEDRRLAGGYEQYF
.	TRBV11-2	TRBJ1-5	CASSLGGTLMPQHF
.	TRBV7-2	TRBJ1-2	CASSLEQGGLLGYTF
.	TRBV28	TRBJ1-3	CASRVGSGNTIYF
.	TRBV27	TRBJ1-1	CASSLSSGSEAFF